The 6 T cell receptor beta chains in this list originate from one sample, sequenced in a study of cytomegalovirus exposure and HLA in healthy donors. The table came from immunoSEQ multiplex PCR; TCRdb's copy has only in-frame clones and leaves some out. The data show fewer than 200,000 clones, with roughly 80% seen just once and around 2.8% held by the top ten. Sequenced: PBMCs. All receptors derive from a woman younger than 35 in good health and CMV-seropositive.

V usage is TRBV6-5 and J usage is TRBJ1-5; D perhaps matches TRBD1 (5 bases). Germline V gene sequence: CDR1 MNHEY, CDR2 SVGAGI. This CDR3 is built from 15 residues. V dropped 6 bases and J dropped 7 bases, with 19 bases sitting between them. The CDR3 coding sequence is TGTGCCAGCAGCCCAAATCCCAGGGCACCCCAGCCCCAGCATTTT. Translated, it gives CASSPNPRAPQPQHF.

V is TRBV4-3 and J is TRBJ1-1; D ambiguous. V lost 0 bases, J lost 10 bases, and 12 bases lay in between. The CDR3 contains 13 residues. Germline assignment: CDR1 LGHNA and CDR2 YSLEER. The CDR3 DNA sequence: TGCGCCAGCAGCCAAGATTTTGCGGGAACAGCTTTCTTT. Protein product: CASSQDFAGTAFF.

This chain connects TRBV7-6 to TRBJ1-1, with D possibly matching TRBD1 (5 bases). Trimming pared 1 base from V and 2 bases from J, leaving 20 bases between. This CDR3 region has 18 residues. Germline V gene sequence: CDR1 SGHVS, CDR2 FNYEAQ. The CDR3 region is CASSLERGGVVGNTEAFF. The CDR3 DNA sequence: TGTGCCAGCAGCTTAGAGAGGGGAGGGGTCGTAGGAAACACTGAAGCTTTCTTT. Full variable domain (outside the CDR3, taken from reference TRBV7-6 and TRBJ1-1): GAGVSQSPRYKVTKRGQDVALRCDPISGHVSLYWYRQALGQGPEFLTYFNYEAQQDKSGLPNDRFSAERPEGSISTLTIQRTEQRDSAMYRCASSLERGGVVGNTEAFFGQGTRLTVV.

In this sample, this clone turned up a few times. CDR3 loop: CATSGGGDTEAFF. In DNA, the CDR3 is TGTGCCACCAGCGGCGGGGGGGACACTGAAGCTTTCTTT. The chain combines TRBV15 with TRBJ1-1; D is perhaps TRBD1 (5 bases). Germline CDR1 and CDR2: LNHNV and YYDKDF (reference sequence). The CDR3 extends over 13 amino acids. The germline V and J ends were trimmed by 5 bases and 3 bases, with 10 bases remaining between them. Together with reference TRBV15 and TRBJ1-1, the CDR3 gives the full variable domain: DAMVIQNPRYQVTQFGKPVTLSCSQTLNHNVMYWYQQKSSQAPKLLFHYYDKDFNNEADTPDNFQSRRPNTSFCFLDIRSPGLGDTAMYLCATSGGGDTEAFFGQGTRLTVV.

This chain uses TRBV19 with TRBJ2-1, with D tentatively TRBD1 (6 bases). Trimming cost V 7 bases and J 5 bases, with 12 bases left between them. The CDR3 sequence is 13 residues long. Germline values: CDR1 LNHDA, CDR2 SQIVND (reference sequence). The CDR3 region is CASTDSPNNEQFF. The CDR3 DNA reads as TGTGCCAGTACGGACAGTCCTAACAATGAGCAGTTCTTC.

The rearrangement uses TRBV7-8 and TRBJ2-7, with 7 bases lining up with TRBD2. Germline values: CDR1 SGHVS, CDR2 FQNEAQ. This CDR3 contains 14 residues. Losses at the gene ends were 6 bases for V and 3 bases for J; bases not matched to a gene: 8. The CDR3 bases are TGTGCCAGCAGGTCCGGGGCGGGGGACTACGAGCAGTACTTC. The encoded protein is CASRSGAGDYEQYF.